One T cell receptor beta chain is described in this entry. The antigen remains undetermined. The sample comes from a study of T-cell memory formation after mild COVID-19. Notes on the study in general: CD8+ contracting clones occupied EMRA, while CD4+ ones occupied mainly CM and EM.

Deletions cut 0 bases from V and 8 bases from J, with 11 bases between. CDR1 is LGHNA and CDR2 is YNFKEQ in the germline V gene. CDR3 length: 14 residues. Constant-segment primers were used for 5'RACE, and the resulting TCR alpha and TCR beta cDNA libraries carried sample barcodes and UMIs. TCRdb re-called the 5' RACE reads through MiXCR, storing one row per CDR3 protein. The sample lists 92,000 or so distinct CDR3 sequences; roughly 16% were seen once. Sequenced sample: PBMCs or a T cell subset sorted from them (not recorded which). This receptor was identified in a man aged 18-30 years who had mild COVID-19 (a few samples of this study predate the infection). Cell type and time point are not known. This chain connects TRBV4-2 to TRBJ2-1; unclear D gene. DNA of the CDR3: TGTGCCAGCAGCCAAGATGAGGCCAGCTATGAGCAGTTCTTC. Translating it yields CASSQDEASYEQFF.